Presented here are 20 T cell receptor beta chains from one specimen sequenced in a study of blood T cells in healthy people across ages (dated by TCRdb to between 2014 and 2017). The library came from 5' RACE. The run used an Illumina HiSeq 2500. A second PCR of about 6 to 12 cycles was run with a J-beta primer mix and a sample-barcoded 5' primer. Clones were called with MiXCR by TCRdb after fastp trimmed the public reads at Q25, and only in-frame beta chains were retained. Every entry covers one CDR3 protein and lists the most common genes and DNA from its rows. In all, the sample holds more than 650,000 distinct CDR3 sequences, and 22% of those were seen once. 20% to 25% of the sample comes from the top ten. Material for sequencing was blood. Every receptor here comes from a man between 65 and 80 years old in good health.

The CDR3: CASSAQGETQYF. The CDR3 bases are TGTGCCAGCAGCGCACAGGGGGAGACCCAGTACTTC. This sequence joins TRBV7-2 and TRBJ2-5, with 7 bases identical to TRBD1. The length of the CDR3 is 12 residues. Germline trimming cut 5 bases from V and 5 bases from J; bases unmatched to any gene: 2. CDR1 is SGHTA and CDR2 is FQGNSA in the germline V gene.

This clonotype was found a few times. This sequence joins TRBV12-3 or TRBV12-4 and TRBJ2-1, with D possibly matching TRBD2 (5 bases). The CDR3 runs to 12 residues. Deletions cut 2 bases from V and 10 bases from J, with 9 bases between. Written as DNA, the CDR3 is TGTGCCAGCAGTTTAAGAGGGAGCGAGCAGTTCTTC. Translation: CASSLRGSEQFF.

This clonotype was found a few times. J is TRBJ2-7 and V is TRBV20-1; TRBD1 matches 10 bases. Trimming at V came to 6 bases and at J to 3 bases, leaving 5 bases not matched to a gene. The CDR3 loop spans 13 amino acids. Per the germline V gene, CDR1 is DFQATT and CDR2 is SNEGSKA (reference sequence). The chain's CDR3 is CSAERTGGYEQYF. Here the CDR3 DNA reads TGCAGTGCGGAACGGACAGGGGGCTACGAGCAGTACTTC.

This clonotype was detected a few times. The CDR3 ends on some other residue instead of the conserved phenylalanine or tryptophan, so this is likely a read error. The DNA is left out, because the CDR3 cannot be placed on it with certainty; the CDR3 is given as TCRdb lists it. The CDR3 protein is CSVGTDGSFFV. The chain joins TRBV29-1 to TRBJ1-1; TRBD1, the D gene given by the table, was not confirmed from the DNA. CDR1 and CDR2 from the germline V gene are SQVTM and ANQGSEA. The CDR3 is 11 residues long, ends included.

This CDR3 is CASRLQGSAGELFF. The DNA for the CDR3 is TGTGCCAGCAGACTACAGGGTTCGGCCGGGGAGCTGTTTTTT. The rearrangement uses TRBV25-1 and TRBJ2-2; D possibly corresponds to TRBD1 (6 bases). V was clipped by 6 bases and J by 6 bases, with 14 bases between them. The CDR3 has 14 amino acids. The germline CDR1 and CDR2 sequences are MGHDK and SYGVNS.

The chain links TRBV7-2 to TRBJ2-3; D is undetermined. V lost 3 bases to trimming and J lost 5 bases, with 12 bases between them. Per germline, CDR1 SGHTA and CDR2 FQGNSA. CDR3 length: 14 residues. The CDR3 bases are TGTGCCAGCAGCTTGGACGGGTCGAGAGATACGCAGTATTTT. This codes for CASSLDGSRDTQYF.

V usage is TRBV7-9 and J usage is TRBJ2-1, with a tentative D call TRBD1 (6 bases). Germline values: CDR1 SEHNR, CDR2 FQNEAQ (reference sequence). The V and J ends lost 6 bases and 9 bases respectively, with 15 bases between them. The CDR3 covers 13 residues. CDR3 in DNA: TGTGCCAGCAGTAACAGGGACAACACTGAGCAGTTCTTC. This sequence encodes CASSNRDNTEQFF.

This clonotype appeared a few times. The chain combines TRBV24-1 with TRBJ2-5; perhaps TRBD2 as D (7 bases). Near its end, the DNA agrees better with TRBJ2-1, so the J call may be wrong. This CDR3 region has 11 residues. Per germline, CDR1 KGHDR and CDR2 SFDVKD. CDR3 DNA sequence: TGTGCCACCCGGGGGGCAGGTGAGCAGTTCTTC. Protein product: CATRGAGEQFF.

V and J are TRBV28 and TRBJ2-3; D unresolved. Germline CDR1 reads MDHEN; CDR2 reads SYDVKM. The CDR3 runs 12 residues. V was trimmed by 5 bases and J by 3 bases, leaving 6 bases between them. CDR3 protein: CASSDQTDTQYF. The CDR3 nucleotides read TGTGCCAGCAGTGACCAGACAGATACGCAGTATTTT.

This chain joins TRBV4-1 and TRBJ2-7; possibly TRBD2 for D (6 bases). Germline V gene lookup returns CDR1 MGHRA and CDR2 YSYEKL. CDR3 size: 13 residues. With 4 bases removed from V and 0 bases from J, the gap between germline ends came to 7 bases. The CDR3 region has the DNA TGCGCCAGCAGCCGGGAGGCCTCCTACGAGCAGTACTTC. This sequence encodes CASSREASYEQYF.

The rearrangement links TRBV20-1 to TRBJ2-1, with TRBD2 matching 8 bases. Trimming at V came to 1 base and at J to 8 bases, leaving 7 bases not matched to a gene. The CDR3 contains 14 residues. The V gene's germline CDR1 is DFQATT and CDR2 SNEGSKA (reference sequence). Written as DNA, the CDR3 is TGCAGTGCTAGAGTGCGGCTAGCGGGCCATGAGCAGTTCTTC. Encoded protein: CSARVRLAGHEQFF.

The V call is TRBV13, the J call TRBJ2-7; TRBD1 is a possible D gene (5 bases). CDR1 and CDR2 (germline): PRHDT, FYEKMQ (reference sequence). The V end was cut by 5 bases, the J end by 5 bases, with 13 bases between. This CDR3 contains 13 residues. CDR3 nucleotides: TGTGCCAGCAGCGACGCCCGACAGCACGAGCAGTACTTC. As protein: CASSDARQHEQYF.

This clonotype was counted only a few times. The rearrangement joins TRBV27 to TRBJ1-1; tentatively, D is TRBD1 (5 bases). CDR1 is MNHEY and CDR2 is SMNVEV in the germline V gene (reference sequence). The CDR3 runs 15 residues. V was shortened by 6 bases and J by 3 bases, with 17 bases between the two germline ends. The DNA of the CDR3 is TGTGCCAGCAGAATGGGGGTCCAAGCGGACACTGAAGCTTTCTTT. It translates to CASRMGVQADTEAFF.

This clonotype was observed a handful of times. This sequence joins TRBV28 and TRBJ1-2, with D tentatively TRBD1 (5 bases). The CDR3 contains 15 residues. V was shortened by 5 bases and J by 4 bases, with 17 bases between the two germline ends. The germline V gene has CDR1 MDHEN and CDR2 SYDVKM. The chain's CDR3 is CASSRAGMGLYGYTF. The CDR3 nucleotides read TGTGCCAGCAGTCGGGCGGGTATGGGGCTCTATGGCTACACCTTC.

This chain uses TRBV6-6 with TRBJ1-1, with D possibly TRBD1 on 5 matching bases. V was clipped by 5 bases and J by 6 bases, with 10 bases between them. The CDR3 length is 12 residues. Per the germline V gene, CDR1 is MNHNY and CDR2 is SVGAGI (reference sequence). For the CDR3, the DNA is TGTGCCAGCAGTGGGGACCCCTCTGAAGCTTTCTTT. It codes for CASSGDPSEAFF.

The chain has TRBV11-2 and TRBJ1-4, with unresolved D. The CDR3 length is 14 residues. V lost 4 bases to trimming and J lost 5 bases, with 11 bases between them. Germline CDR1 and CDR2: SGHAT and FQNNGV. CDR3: CASSSTVPNEKLFF. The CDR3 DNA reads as TGTGCCAGCAGCTCCACAGTCCCCAATGAAAAACTGTTTTTT.

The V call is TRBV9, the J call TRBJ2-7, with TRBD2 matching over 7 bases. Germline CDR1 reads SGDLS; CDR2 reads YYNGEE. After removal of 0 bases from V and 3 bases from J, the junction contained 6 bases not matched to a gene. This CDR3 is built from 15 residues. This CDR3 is CASSVDPAGNYEQYF. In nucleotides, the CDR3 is TGTGCCAGCAGCGTAGATCCAGCGGGAAACTACGAGCAGTACTTC.

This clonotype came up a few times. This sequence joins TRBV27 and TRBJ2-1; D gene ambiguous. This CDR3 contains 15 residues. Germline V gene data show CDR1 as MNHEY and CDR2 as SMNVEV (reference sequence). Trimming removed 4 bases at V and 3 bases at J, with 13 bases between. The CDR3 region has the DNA TGTGCCAGCAGTTCCATAAGGCTGGACTACAATGAGCAGTTCTTC. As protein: CASSSIRLDYNEQFF.

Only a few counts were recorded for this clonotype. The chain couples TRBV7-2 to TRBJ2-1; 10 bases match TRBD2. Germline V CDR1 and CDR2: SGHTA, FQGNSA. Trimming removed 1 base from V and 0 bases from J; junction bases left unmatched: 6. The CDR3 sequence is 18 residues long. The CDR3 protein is CASSLGLAGESSYNEQFF. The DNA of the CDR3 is TGTGCCAGCAGCTTAGGCCTAGCGGGAGAGAGCTCCTACAATGAGCAGTTCTTC.

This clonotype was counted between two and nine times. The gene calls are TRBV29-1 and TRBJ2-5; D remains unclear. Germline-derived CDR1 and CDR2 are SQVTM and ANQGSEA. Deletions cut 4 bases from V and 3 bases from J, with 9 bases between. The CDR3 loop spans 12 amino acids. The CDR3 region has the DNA TGCAGCGTTGTGGGCGGTAAAGAGACCCAGTACTTC. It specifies CSVVGGKETQYF.